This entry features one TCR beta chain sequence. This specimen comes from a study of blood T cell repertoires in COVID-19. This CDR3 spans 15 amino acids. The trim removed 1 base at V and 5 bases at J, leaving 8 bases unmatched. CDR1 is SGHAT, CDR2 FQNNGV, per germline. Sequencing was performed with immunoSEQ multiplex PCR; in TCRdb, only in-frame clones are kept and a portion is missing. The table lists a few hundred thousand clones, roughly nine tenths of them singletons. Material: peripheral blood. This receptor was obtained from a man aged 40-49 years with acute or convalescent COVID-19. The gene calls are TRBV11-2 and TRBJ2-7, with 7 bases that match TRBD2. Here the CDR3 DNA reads TGTGCCAGCAGCTTAGTATCGGGAGGAGGGAACGAGCAGTACTTC. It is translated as CASSLVSGGGNEQYF.